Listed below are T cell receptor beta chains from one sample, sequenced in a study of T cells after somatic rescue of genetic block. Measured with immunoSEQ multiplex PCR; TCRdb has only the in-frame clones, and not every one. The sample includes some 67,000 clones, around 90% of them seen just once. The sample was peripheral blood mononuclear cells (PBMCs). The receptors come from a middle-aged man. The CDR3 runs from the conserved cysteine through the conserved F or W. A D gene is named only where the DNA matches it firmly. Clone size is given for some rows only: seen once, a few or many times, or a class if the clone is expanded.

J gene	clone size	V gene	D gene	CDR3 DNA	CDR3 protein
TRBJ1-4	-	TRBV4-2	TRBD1	TGTGCCAGCAGCCAAGACCTGGGACAGAAAGCAACTAATGAAAAACTGTTTTTT	CASSQDLGQKATNEKLFF
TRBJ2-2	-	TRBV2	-	TGTGCCAGCATCCCCCAGGGCTCGGGCACCGGGGAGCTGTTTTTT	CASIPQGSGTGELFF
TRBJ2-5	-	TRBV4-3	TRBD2	TGCGCCAGCAGTCGGGACTATCAAGAGACCCAGTACTTC	CASSRDYQETQYF
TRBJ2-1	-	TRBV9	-	TGTGCCAGCACCTCTCTACCCCGGGGTAGACATGAGCAGTTCTTC	CASTSLPRGRHEQFF
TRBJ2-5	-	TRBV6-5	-	TGTGCCAGCAGATTTCTAGGAAACCAAGAGACCCAGTACTTC	CASRFLGNQETQYF
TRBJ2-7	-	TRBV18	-	TGTGCCAGCTCACCCGAGGGACTCTGGGAGCAGTACTTC	CASSPEGLWEQYF
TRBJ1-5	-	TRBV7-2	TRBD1	TGTGCCAGCAGCGCCGGGACAGGGCAACGGCCCCAGCATTTT	CASSAGTGQRPQHF
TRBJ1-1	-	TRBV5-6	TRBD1	TGTGCCAGCAGCGGCGAGGGGGCGTTTAGATACACTGAAGCTTTCTTT	CASSGEGAFRYTEAFF
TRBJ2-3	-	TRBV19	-	TGTGCCAGTATTTCGGGGACCGACCTCACAGATACGCAGTATTTT	CASISGTDLTDTQYF
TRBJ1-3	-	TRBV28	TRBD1	TGTGCCAGCAGCCTTCGGGACAGGATAGGAAACACCATATATTTT	CASSLRDRIGNTIYF
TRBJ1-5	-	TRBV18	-	TGTGCCAGCTCACGAGGGGGGCATGGCAATCAGCCCCAGCATTTT	CASSRGGHGNQPQHF
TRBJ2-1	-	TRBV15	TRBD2	TGTGCCACCAGCAGAGATATGTCCAGCGGGAGCTCCTACAATGAGCAGTTCTTC	CATSRDMSSGSSYNEQFF
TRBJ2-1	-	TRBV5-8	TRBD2	TGTGCCAGCAAAAAGCGGGGGCTCACCTACAATGAGCAGTTCTTC	CASKKRGLTYNEQFF
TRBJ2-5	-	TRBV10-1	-	TGCGCCAGCAGTGAGTCAGGCCGAGAGACCCAGTACTTC	CASSESGRETQYF
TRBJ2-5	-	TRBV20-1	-	TGCAGTGCCGACGGGGGAGAGACCCAGTACTTC	CSADGGETQYF
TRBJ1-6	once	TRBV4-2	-	TGTGCCAGCAGCCAGCAAAGGGCCGCTGACAATTCACCCCTCCACTTT	CASSQQRAADNSPLHF